Below are 3 T cell receptor beta chains sequenced from a single sample in a study of metastatic and nonmetastatic thyroid tumors. TCRdb re-called clones from the PCR reads using MiXCR. This sample has tens of thousands of clones, with more than 15% found just once. All patients were treatment-naive before thyroid surgery. Material: blood. Receptor source: a female donor with papillary thyroid cancer or a benign thyroid nodule (not recorded which). Some clones in this sample may be carry-over from other donors' samples.

The V and J genes are TRBV20-1 and TRBJ2-2; D may match TRBD1 or TRBD2 (6 bases each). Germline values: CDR1 DFQATT, CDR2 SNEGSKA (reference sequence). The V gene lost 2 bases and the J gene lost 3 bases, with 19 bases spanning the gap. CDR3 size: 17 residues. The DNA of the CDR3 is TGCAGTGCTAGACCACGACGGGGGCTCAGGGACACCGGGGAGCTGTTTTTT. This gives the protein CSARPRRGLRDTGELFF.

This clone was detected ten times or more. The chain uses TRBV24-1 and TRBJ2-1; perhaps D is TRBD1 or TRBD2 (5 bases each). Germline CDR1 and CDR2: KGHDR and SFDVKD. Trimming removed 10 bases at V and 5 bases at J, with 11 bases between. This CDR3 is built from 12 residues. CDR3 DNA: TGTGCCACTAGGGACGGTGACAATGAGCAGTTCTTC. It codes for CATRDGDNEQFF.

At least ten counts were recorded for this clone. A junction end diverges from the germline sequence, so it may reflect a read error. The chain uses TRBV7-7 and TRBJ2-5, with D perhaps TRBD2 (5 bases). The CDR3 is made up of 13 amino acids. Per germline, CDR1 SSHAT and CDR2 FNYEAQ (reference sequence). The CDR3 loop reads CASSPGNQETQYF. CDR3 sequence (DNA): TGTGCTAGCAGCCCCGGGAACCAAGAGACCCAGTACTTC.